This T cell receptor beta chain was sequenced in a study of OX40 agonist ivuxolimab in advanced cancers. The overall study: In this trial design, patients received ivuxolimab intravenously at 0.01 to 10 mg/kg every 2 weeks. Broader study findings: Researchers report that CD8+ T cells had, on average, more expanded clones than CD4+.

On this clone: Its antigen is as yet unknown.

The CDR3 spans 13 residues. Germline V CDR1 and CDR2: MDHEN, SYDVKM. The V and J ends lost 6 bases and 7 bases respectively, with 15 bases between them. Only in-frame clones appear in the TCRdb table, and some are missing; sequencing was by immunoSEQ multiplex PCR. This table has some 83,000 clones, roughly 86% appearing once. With autoimmune disease history or systemic immunosuppression, patients were excluded. At cycle 4 day 1, cycle 7 day 1, and baseline, blood was sampled. This TCR was recovered from an adult with an advanced solid tumor such as melanoma, head and neck, liver or kidney cancer. This specimen was CD4+ or CD8+ T cells sorted from blood, taken in a trial of the OX40 agonist ivuxolimab. The chain employs TRBV28 and TRBJ1-2; TRBD1 might be the D (6 bases). CDR3 residues: CASSQGGVGGYTF. The CDR3 DNA sequence: TGTGCCAGCAGCCAAGGGGGGGTAGGTGGCTACACCTTC.